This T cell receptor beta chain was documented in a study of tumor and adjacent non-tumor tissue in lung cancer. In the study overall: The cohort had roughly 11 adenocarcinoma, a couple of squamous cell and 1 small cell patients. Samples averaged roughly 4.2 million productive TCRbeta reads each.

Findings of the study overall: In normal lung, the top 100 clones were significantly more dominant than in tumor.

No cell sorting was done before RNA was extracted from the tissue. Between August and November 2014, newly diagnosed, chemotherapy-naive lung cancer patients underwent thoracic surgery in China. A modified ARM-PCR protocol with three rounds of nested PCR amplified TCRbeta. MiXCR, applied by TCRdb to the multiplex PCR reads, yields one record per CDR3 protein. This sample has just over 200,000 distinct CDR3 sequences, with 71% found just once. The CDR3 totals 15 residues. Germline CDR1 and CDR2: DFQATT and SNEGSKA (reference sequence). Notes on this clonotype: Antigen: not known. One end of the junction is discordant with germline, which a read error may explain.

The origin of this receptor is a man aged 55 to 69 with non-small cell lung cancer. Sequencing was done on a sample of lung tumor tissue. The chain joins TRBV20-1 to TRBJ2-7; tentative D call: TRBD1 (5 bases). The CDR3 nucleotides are TGCAGTGCCGCCGCAGGGTCAGTCGGAACCTACGAGCAATACTTC. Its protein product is CSAAAGSVGTYEQYF.